This T cell receptor beta chain was sequenced in a study of STAT5B mutations in CD4+ large granular lymphocyte leukemia. Study observations and caveats: Over 20% of private leukemic clonotypes occurred rarely in other patients' non-leukemic repertoires. Without HLA matching, higher CD4+ than CD8+ T-LGLL clonality could reflect small sample size.

Germline V gene lookup returns CDR1 KGHSH and CDR2 LQKENI. Trimming cost V 6 bases and J 6 bases; bases outside gene matches: 18. The CDR3 loop spans 17 amino acids. With respect to this clone: What it binds is not known.

Assay: immunoSEQ multiplex PCR; the TCRdb copy retains only in-frame clones and omits some. In the table there are more than 25,000 clones, about 86% of which are singletons. This chain joins TRBV18 and TRBJ2-3; TRBD1 aligns across 7 bases. The sequence came from a human donor in good health. Sequencing was performed on CD4+ T cells from blood buffy coats. CDR3 sequence reads: CASSHPIDRAGEDTQYF. CDR3 coding DNA: TGTGCCAGCTCCCACCCGATAGACAGGGCAGGAGAGGATACGCAGTATTTT.